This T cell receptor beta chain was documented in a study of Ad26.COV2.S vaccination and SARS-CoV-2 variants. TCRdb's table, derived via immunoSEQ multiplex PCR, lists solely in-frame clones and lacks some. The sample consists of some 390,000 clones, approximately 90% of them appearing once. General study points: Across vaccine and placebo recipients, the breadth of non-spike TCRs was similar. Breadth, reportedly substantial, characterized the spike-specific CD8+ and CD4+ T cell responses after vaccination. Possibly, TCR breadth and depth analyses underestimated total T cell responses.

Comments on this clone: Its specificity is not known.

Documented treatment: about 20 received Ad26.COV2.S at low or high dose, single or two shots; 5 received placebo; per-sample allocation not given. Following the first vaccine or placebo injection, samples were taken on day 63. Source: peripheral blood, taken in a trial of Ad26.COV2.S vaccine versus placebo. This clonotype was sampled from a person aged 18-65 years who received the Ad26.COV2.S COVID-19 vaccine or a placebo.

CDR3 protein: CASSLAPGLLSNGELFF. Here the CDR3 DNA reads TGTGCCAGCAGCTTGGCCCCGGGACTACTTTCGAACGGGGAGCTGTTTTTT. The rearrangement joins TRBV5-5 to TRBJ2-2; 7 nucleotides align to TRBD2. After removal of 0 bases from V and 7 bases from J, the junction contained 12 bases not matched to a gene. This CDR3 comprises 17 residues. Looked up from germline, CDR1 is SGHKS and CDR2 is YYEKEE (reference sequence).